A selection of T cell receptor beta chains follows, all from one sample in a study of radiation and T cells in renal cell carcinoma. Profiling relied on immunoSEQ multiplex PCR, and the TCRdb table lists in-frame clones only, not all of them. The sample carries 150,000 to 200,000 clones, less than 90% recorded once. Sequences were derived from blood, sampled from a patient whose treatment included radiotherapy and nephrectomy. The receptors were sampled from a woman aged 50 to 65 with renal cell carcinoma. CDR3s leave out the opening cysteine and the closing phenylalanine or tryptophan. Clone size appears in some rows only: once, few, many, or a class for an expanded clone.

>NA|10|TRBV7-9|TRBJ2-5
ASSYQRETQY
>NA|11|TRBV6-1|TRBJ1-2
ASSDMAGEGYT
>few|10|TRBV30|TRBJ1-1
AWGFRPPEAF
>NA|12|TRBV5-5|TRBJ2-6
ASSLAWGANVLT
>NA|14|TRBV5-1|TRBJ1-2
ASSFVPGTGNYGYT
>NA|14|TRBV7-2|TRBJ2-5
ASSVSGGAQWETQY
>NA|13|TRBV9|TRBJ2-5
ASSAPGGAKETQY
>NA|14|TRBV6-6|TRBJ2-5
ASSPIAGGPQETQY
>NA|12|TRBV28|TRBJ1-5
ASSLVRGNQPQH
>NA|13|TRBV9|TRBJ2-1
ASSAGTASYNEQF
>NA|13|TRBV4-2|TRBJ1-1
ASSQERGMNTEAF
>NA|14|TRBV30|TRBJ1-2
AWSPGQGARRNGYT
>NA|13|TRBV11-3|TRBJ2-2
ASSSGTANTGELF
>NA|13|TRBV4-3|TRBJ1-3
ASSQAKGPGNTIY
>NA|9|TRBV29-1|TRBJ1-2
SSRTGQGYT
>NA|13|TRBV6-5|TRBJ2-1
ASSIAGGLLNEQF
>NA|13|TRBV7-8|TRBJ2-2
ASSPGTGGNGELF
>NA|10|TRBV5-5|TRBJ1-6
ASSSVNSPLH
>NA|15|TRBV9|TRBJ2-5
ASSVDPWMVGQETQY
>NA|13|TRBV30|TRBJ1-1
AWRKGNRANTEAF
>few|13|TRBV6-6|TRBJ2-7
ASSKQGTGMGEQY
>NA|13|TRBV18|TRBJ2-5
ASSTAGVSQETQY
>NA|11|TRBV11-1|TRBJ2-7
ASSRDREREQY
>NA|13|TRBV5-1|TRBJ2-7
ASSVGGLTGEEQY
>NA|11|TRBV2|TRBJ1-4
ASSLVTAFNQF
>NA|10|TRBV28|TRBJ2-3
ASSLAADTQY
>NA|11|TRBV2|TRBJ2-7
ASSEQGTYEQY
>NA|12|TRBV15|TRBJ1-3
ATSREAGGNTIY
>NA|14|TRBV6-6|TRBJ2-3
ASSSFRDSRTDTQY
>NA|11|TRBV6-6|TRBJ2-3
ASSYRGTDTQY
>NA|13|TRBV18|TRBJ1-3
ASSPTGESGNTIY
>NA|13|TRBV7-2|TRBJ1-5
ASSLQTGVNQPQH
>NA|9|TRBV30|TRBJ2-1
AWTSYHEQF
>NA|14|TRBV5-1|TRBJ2-1
ASSLVGGSSYNEQF
>NA|14|TRBV9|TRBJ2-1
ASSSNRADSYNEQF
>once|11|TRBV6-1|TRBJ1-5
ASRGSLNQPQH
>once|12|TRBV19|TRBJ1-1
ASTTIARGTEAF
>NA|12|TRBV11-1|TRBJ1-1
ASSLANRISEAF
>NA|12|TRBV5-1|TRBJ1-1
ASSSSRTPGIAF